This is a list of T cell receptor beta chains from one sample in a study of follicular helper T cells after annual influenza vaccination. Sequencing was performed with immunoSEQ multiplex PCR; in TCRdb, only in-frame clones are kept and a portion is missing. The sample lists about 10,000 clones; roughly 80% were seen once. Sequences were derived from CXCR5+ CD38- circulating T follicular helper cells from blood, sampled on the day of influenza vaccination. All receptors come from an adult who received the influenza vaccine. Both conserved end residues are part of each CDR3. The D gene is left open where the match is weak. The size entry is marked missing in some rows and otherwise reads once, few, many or a size class.

CDR3 DNA: TGTGCCAGCAGCGTCACTAGCGGGGGGGTAACAGATACGCAGTATTTT; CDR3 protein: CASSVTSGGVTDTQYF; D gene: TRBD2; V gene: TRBV9; J gene: TRBJ2-3; clone size: NA
CDR3 DNA: TGCGCCAGCAGCTTACGGACAGGGGGAAACACCGGGGAGCTGTTTTTT; CDR3 protein: CASSLRTGGNTGELFF; D gene: TRBD1; V gene: TRBV4-3; J gene: TRBJ2-2; clone size: NA
CDR3 DNA: TGTGCCAGTAGTTTAAGGGGCGCGAGTGAAAAACTGTTTTTT; CDR3 protein: CASSLRGASEKLFF; D gene: NA; V gene: TRBV19; J gene: TRBJ1-4; clone size: NA
CDR3 DNA: TGTGCCAGCAGTCCCAAACGACCGGGGACAGGGTTCCCCGGGGAGCTGTTTTTT; CDR3 protein: CASSPKRPGTGFPGELFF; D gene: TRBD1; V gene: TRBV6-4; J gene: TRBJ2-2; clone size: once
CDR3 DNA: TGTGCCAGCCAAGTAGGCGGGGGGTTGCACAATGAGCAGTTCTTC; CDR3 protein: CASQVGGGLHNEQFF; D gene: TRBD2; V gene: TRBV28; J gene: TRBJ2-1; clone size: NA
CDR3 DNA: TGCGCCAGCAGCTTAGTAACCTGGACAGGGGCAAACTACGAGCAGTACTTC; CDR3 protein: CASSLVTWTGANYEQYF; D gene: TRBD1; V gene: TRBV5-1; J gene: TRBJ2-7; clone size: once
CDR3 DNA: TGTGCCAGCAGCCGCCGGGACAGGGTGACGGAGACCCAGTACTTC; CDR3 protein: CASSRRDRVTETQYF; D gene: TRBD1; V gene: TRBV13; J gene: TRBJ2-5; clone size: few
CDR3 DNA: TGTGCCAGCAGTTACGATTCGAGCGGCCAAGAGACCCAGTACTTC; CDR3 protein: CASSYDSSGQETQYF; D gene: NA; V gene: TRBV6-5; J gene: TRBJ2-5; clone size: once
CDR3 DNA: TGTGCCAGCAGCTTGACTGAAAAACTGTTTTTT; CDR3 protein: CASSLTEKLFF; D gene: NA; V gene: TRBV5-5; J gene: TRBJ1-4; clone size: NA
CDR3 DNA: TGTGCCAGCATTCCGACAGGACCCACAGATACGCAGTATTTT; CDR3 protein: CASIPTGPTDTQYF; D gene: NA; V gene: TRBV6-6; J gene: TRBJ2-3; clone size: NA
CDR3 DNA: TGCGCCAGCAGCTTGAGGGGCACCAAGAACACTGAAGCTTTCTTT; CDR3 protein: CASSLRGTKNTEAFF; D gene: NA; V gene: TRBV5-1; J gene: TRBJ1-1; clone size: NA
CDR3 DNA: TGTGCCAGCAGTATGGACCAGGGGGGAACTCAGCCCCAGCATTTT; CDR3 protein: CASSMDQGGTQPQHF; D gene: TRBD1; V gene: TRBV2; J gene: TRBJ1-5; clone size: NA
CDR3 DNA: TGTGCCACCAGCAGAGATCGCCAGCTTAATCAGCCCCAGCATTTT; CDR3 protein: CATSRDRQLNQPQHF; D gene: NA; V gene: TRBV15; J gene: TRBJ1-5; clone size: few
CDR3 DNA: TGTGCCAGCAGCCATAGCAGGACAGGTGGGGGGGGAGGGAACAATGAGCAGTTCTTC; CDR3 protein: CASSHSRTGGGGGNNEQFF; D gene: NA; V gene: TRBV4-2; J gene: TRBJ2-1; clone size: NA
CDR3 DNA: TGTGCCAGCAGCTTGGGGACAGGGGCCTCCTACGAGCAGTACTTC; CDR3 protein: CASSLGTGASYEQYF; D gene: TRBD1; V gene: TRBV5-4; J gene: TRBJ2-7; clone size: few
CDR3 DNA: TGTGCCAGCAGCTCCAGGGTGGGCGAGGGAAAACTGTTTTTT; CDR3 protein: CASSSRVGEGKLFF; D gene: NA; V gene: TRBV11-1; J gene: TRBJ1-4; clone size: NA
CDR3 DNA: TGCGCCAGCAGTTCCGGGACTACGACTACCGGGGAGCTGTTTTTT; CDR3 protein: CASSSGTTTTGELFF; D gene: TRBD2; V gene: TRBV10-2; J gene: TRBJ2-2; clone size: few
CDR3 DNA: TGTGCCAGCAGAGGACAGGGGGACACCGGGGAGCTGTTTTTT; CDR3 protein: CASRGQGDTGELFF; D gene: TRBD1; V gene: TRBV6-6; J gene: TRBJ2-2; clone size: NA
CDR3 DNA: TGTGCCACCAGCAGAAACAGGGGGCGAGAGACCCAGTACTTC; CDR3 protein: CATSRNRGRETQYF; D gene: TRBD1; V gene: TRBV15; J gene: TRBJ2-5; clone size: NA
CDR3 DNA: TGTACCAGCGAGAGGGCGGGGTCGGGCACTGAAGCTTTCTTT; CDR3 protein: CTSERAGSGTEAFF; D gene: NA; V gene: TRBV6-6; J gene: TRBJ1-1; clone size: NA
CDR3 DNA: TGTGCCAGCAGCTTGGGAGGGAACCTTGAGACCCAGTACTTC; CDR3 protein: CASSLGGNLETQYF; D gene: NA; V gene: TRBV5-8; J gene: TRBJ2-5; clone size: NA
CDR3 DNA: TGCGCCAGCAGCGCCTCGGGAGACCGAAATTCACCCCTCCACTTT; CDR3 protein: CASSASGDRNSPLHF; D gene: NA; V gene: TRBV5-1; J gene: TRBJ1-6; clone size: few
CDR3 DNA: TGCGCCAGCAGCTTCAGGGGTGATGAGCAGTTCTTC; CDR3 protein: CASSFRGDEQFF; D gene: NA; V gene: TRBV5-1; J gene: TRBJ2-1; clone size: NA
CDR3 DNA: TGCGCCAGCAGCCAAGGGGGGCAGGGGACGGGTGGTGAGCAGTTCTTC; CDR3 protein: CASSQGGQGTGGEQFF; D gene: NA; V gene: TRBV4-3; J gene: TRBJ2-1; clone size: NA
CDR3 DNA: TGTGCCAGCAGTTACGGGGGGCTAACCCTCAATGAGCAGTTCTTC; CDR3 protein: CASSYGGLTLNEQFF; D gene: NA; V gene: TRBV6-6; J gene: TRBJ2-1; clone size: once
CDR3 DNA: TGTGCCTGGACCAGAAAAGTAGGGGGGAGCCAAGAGACCCAGTACTTC; CDR3 protein: CAWTRKVGGSQETQYF; D gene: NA; V gene: TRBV30; J gene: TRBJ2-5; clone size: once
CDR3 DNA: TGTGCCAGCAGCAAAGGTGGCGCTTTGGGACTAGCGGGAGGGGGAGATACGCAGTATTTT; CDR3 protein: CASSKGGALGLAGGGDTQYF; D gene: NA; V gene: TRBV21-1; J gene: TRBJ2-3; clone size: NA
CDR3 DNA: TGTGCCAGCAGGGGATTGGACAGGGGGACCCGTGGCTACACCTTC; CDR3 protein: CASRGLDRGTRGYTF; D gene: TRBD1; V gene: TRBV6-6; J gene: TRBJ1-2; clone size: NA
CDR3 DNA: TGTGCCTGGAGGGGCCCCTCGAGGGATCAGCCCCAGCATTTT; CDR3 protein: CAWRGPSRDQPQHF; D gene: NA; V gene: TRBV30; J gene: TRBJ1-5; clone size: NA
CDR3 DNA: TGTGCCAGCCGGCGTAGCGGGAGTGGAGATACGCAGTATTTT; CDR3 protein: CASRRSGSGDTQYF; D gene: TRBD2; V gene: TRBV2; J gene: TRBJ2-3; clone size: NA
CDR3 DNA: TGTGCCAGCAGAGTGGACGTAAACTATGGCTACACCTTC; CDR3 protein: CASRVDVNYGYTF; D gene: NA; V gene: TRBV6-1; J gene: TRBJ1-2; clone size: few
CDR3 DNA: TGCGCCAGCAGCGGATCGCAGGGGGCGATCGGGGAGCTGTTTTTT; CDR3 protein: CASSGSQGAIGELFF; D gene: TRBD1; V gene: TRBV4-1; J gene: TRBJ2-2; clone size: few
CDR3 DNA: TGCGCCAGCAGAGGGGACAGGGGGACAGATACGCAGTATTTT; CDR3 protein: CASRGDRGTDTQYF; D gene: TRBD1; V gene: TRBV10-2; J gene: TRBJ2-3; clone size: NA
CDR3 DNA: TGTGCCAGCAGCTTACTCGTGGGGGCCTACGAGCAGTACTTC; CDR3 protein: CASSLLVGAYEQYF; D gene: NA; V gene: TRBV7-9; J gene: TRBJ2-7; clone size: once
CDR3 DNA: TGTGCCACCAGCAGAGTTCGGGGAGGACAGCCCCAGCATTTT; CDR3 protein: CATSRVRGGQPQHF; D gene: NA; V gene: TRBV15; J gene: TRBJ1-5; clone size: once
CDR3 DNA: TGTGCCAGCAGTCACTCCAGGGGAACTGAAGCTTTCTTT; CDR3 protein: CASSHSRGTEAFF; D gene: NA; V gene: TRBV6-5; J gene: TRBJ1-1; clone size: NA
CDR3 DNA: TGTGCCAGCAGTGGGAGAGTGGACAGGGAAGACACCGGGGAGCTGTTTTTT; CDR3 protein: CASSGRVDREDTGELFF; D gene: TRBD1; V gene: TRBV2; J gene: TRBJ2-2; clone size: NA
CDR3 DNA: TGTGCCAGCAGCCCCCGCGGCCGCCATGGGTATGGCTACACCTTC; CDR3 protein: CASSPRGRHGYGYTF; D gene: NA; V gene: TRBV7-2; J gene: TRBJ1-2; clone size: NA
CDR3 DNA: TGTGCCAGCAGTGCAAGACAGGGCCGCTCCTACGAGCAGTACTTC; CDR3 protein: CASSARQGRSYEQYF; D gene: TRBD1; V gene: TRBV2; J gene: TRBJ2-7; clone size: NA
CDR3 DNA: TGTGCCAGCAGCGCCTCATTGATCCGGGGCTCTGGAAACACCATATATTTT; CDR3 protein: CASSASLIRGSGNTIYF; D gene: NA; V gene: TRBV5-6; J gene: TRBJ1-3; clone size: NA
CDR3 DNA: TGTGCCTGGAGTGTACATCAGGGAGAGACCCAGTACTTC; CDR3 protein: CAWSVHQGETQYF; D gene: NA; V gene: TRBV30; J gene: TRBJ2-5; clone size: NA
CDR3 DNA: TGTGCCAGCAGCTTAGAGATGGGGGTCGGCCAGCCCCAGCATTTT; CDR3 protein: CASSLEMGVGQPQHF; D gene: NA; V gene: TRBV7-2; J gene: TRBJ1-5; clone size: once
CDR3 DNA: TGTGCCAGCAGTCTGCGACTAGCGGGGGGGCGTGAGACCCAGTACTTC; CDR3 protein: CASSLRLAGGRETQYF; D gene: TRBD2; V gene: TRBV27; J gene: TRBJ2-5; clone size: NA
CDR3 DNA: TGCGCCAGCAGCCCCCATAAAGGCGGGGGCGCCGGGGACACCGGGGAGCTGTTTTTT; CDR3 protein: CASSPHKGGGAGDTGELFF; D gene: NA; V gene: TRBV4-3; J gene: TRBJ2-2; clone size: NA
CDR3 DNA: TGCGCCAGCAGCTTCCAGGGGGCAACTAATGAAAAACTGTTTTTT; CDR3 protein: CASSFQGATNEKLFF; D gene: TRBD1; V gene: TRBV5-1; J gene: TRBJ1-4; clone size: few
CDR3 DNA: TGTGCCAGCAGGGGAGGTAATGAAAAACTGTTTTTT; CDR3 protein: CASRGGNEKLFF; D gene: NA; V gene: TRBV6-6; J gene: TRBJ1-4; clone size: NA
CDR3 DNA: TGCAGCGCTGCGACGCCCCGGAGTTACAATGAGCAGTTCTTC; CDR3 protein: CSAATPRSYNEQFF; D gene: NA; V gene: TRBV29-1; J gene: TRBJ2-1; clone size: NA
CDR3 DNA: TGTGCCAGCAGCTTAAACCCCAGATCGCGTCCGACCTACGAGCAGTACTTC; CDR3 protein: CASSLNPRSRPTYEQYF; D gene: NA; V gene: TRBV7-8; J gene: TRBJ2-7; clone size: NA
CDR3 DNA: TGTGCCAGCAGTGCAGCGGGGGGGTTTAATGAGCAGTTCTTC; CDR3 protein: CASSAAGGFNEQFF; D gene: TRBD2; V gene: TRBV25-1; J gene: TRBJ2-1; clone size: NA
CDR3 DNA: TGTGCCAGCTCTTACAGGGGGAAGGATGAAAAACTGTTTTTT; CDR3 protein: CASSYRGKDEKLFF; D gene: TRBD1; V gene: TRBV2; J gene: TRBJ1-4; clone size: NA